Listed below are T cell receptor beta chains from one sample, sequenced in a study of identical twins. TCRdb re-called the 5' RACE reads through MiXCR, storing one row per CDR3 protein. Of roughly 700,000 distinct CDR3 sequences in the sample, 8.5% to 9% are singletons; the top ten hold 0.98%. These sequences were also reported in another study, on yellow fever vaccine responses in identical twins.

Specimen: PBMCs. These TCRs come from a woman aged 18-29 years in good health. The CDR3 runs from the conserved cysteine through the conserved F or W. The D gene is left open where the match is weak. The size field is filled for only some rows; it gives once, few, many or a size class.

cdr3_nt cdr3_aa d_call j_call clone_size v_call
TGTGCCAGCAGTCAGACAGGCTTCTACAATGAGCAGTTCTTC CASSQTGFYNEQFF NA TRBJ2-1 NA TRBV28
TGTGCCAGCAGCCCGCGGCGCAGGTTGAACACTGAAGCTTTCTTT CASSPRRRLNTEAFF NA TRBJ1-1 few TRBV21-1
TGTGCCAGCCGGGACCCCGGGTCACCCCTCCACTTT CASRDPGSPLHF NA TRBJ1-6 few TRBV6-2/TRBV6-3
TGTGCCAGCAGTTTGAGCGGGACGGCCTACAATGAGCAGTTCTTC CASSLSGTAYNEQFF TRBD2 TRBJ2-1 few TRBV12-3/TRBV12-4
TGTGCCAGCAGTCAGGGGGGGGCTAGAAACATTCAGTACTTC CASSQGGARNIQYF NA TRBJ2-4 NA TRBV12-3/TRBV12-4
TGCAGTGCTATCACTAGCGGGGTGAGCACAGATACGCAGTATTTT CSAITSGVSTDTQYF TRBD2 TRBJ2-3 NA TRBV20-1
TGCAGCGTTGTAGCGGGAGTTTCCTACGAGCAGTACTTC CSVVAGVSYEQYF TRBD2 TRBJ2-7 many TRBV29-1
TGCAGCGTTGAAAGGCTAGCGGGAGTGAAAAAGACCCAGTACTTC CSVERLAGVKKTQYF TRBD2 TRBJ2-5 NA TRBV29-1
TGTGCCAGCAGTGGGACTAGCGGGGTCCTCCCGGATACGCAGTATTTT CASSGTSGVLPDTQYF TRBD2 TRBJ2-3 NA TRBV12-3/TRBV12-4
TGTGCCAGCAGTTCCCCGGGACTAGCGGGAGCCGGGGAGACCCAGTACTTC CASSSPGLAGAGETQYF TRBD2 TRBJ2-5 NA TRBV27
TGTGCCACCAGCAGAGAAGCAGGGACAGAGACCCAGTACTTC CATSREAGTETQYF NA TRBJ2-5 many TRBV15
TGTGCCAGCAGCTTAGGGCTAGCGGGATTGGGAGAGCAGTACTTC CASSLGLAGLGEQYF TRBD2 TRBJ2-7 few TRBV7-8
TGTGCCAGCAGCTTGGTCAGGGGTGAGTTTTTTGAGGGCAATCAGCCCCAGCATTTT CASSLVRGEFFEGNQPQHF NA TRBJ1-5 many TRBV11-1
TGTGCCAGCGGATTTGGTTTGGAGCAGTACTTC CASGFGLEQYF NA TRBJ2-7 few TRBV6-2/TRBV6-3
TGTGCCAGCGGGCCCTGGGGTGAGCAGTTCTTC CASGPWGEQFF NA TRBJ2-1 few TRBV6-2/TRBV6-3
TGTGCCAGCAGTTTTGGGCAGGCAGATACGCAGTATTTT CASSFGQADTQYF NA TRBJ2-3 few TRBV27
TGTGCCAGCAGTCCTAGCGGGAGAGGGGAGCTGTTTTTT CASSPSGRGELFF TRBD2 TRBJ2-2 NA TRBV6-1
TGTGCCATCACCACAGGGGGCTTGTTTGGCTACACCTTC CAITTGGLFGYTF TRBD1 TRBJ1-2 few TRBV12-3/TRBV12-4
TGTGCCAGCAGCTTCCGAGGGACGGTTCAAGAGACCCAGTACTTC CASSFRGTVQETQYF NA TRBJ2-5 NA TRBV7-2
TGCGCCAGCAGCCAAGACAAGGGGTTTCTTGGCTACACCTTC CASSQDKGFLGYTF NA TRBJ1-2 NA TRBV4-3
TGTGCCAGCAGCGTAGGAGTAGCTTACGAGCAGTACTTC CASSVGVAYEQYF NA TRBJ2-7 few TRBV9
TGTGCCAGCAGCTCCACTCCCCGACAGGGGGCTTACAATGAGCAGTTCTTC CASSSTPRQGAYNEQFF TRBD1 TRBJ2-1 few TRBV7-9
TGTGCCAGCAGCAAGGACAGGGGGCTGTATTTT CASSKDRGLYF TRBD1 TRBJ2-3 few TRBV4-2
TGTGCCAGCAGCTTAGGGGTGGGGTACAATGAGCAGTTCTTC CASSLGVGYNEQFF NA TRBJ2-1 many TRBV11-2
TGCGCCAGCAGCTTGGAAGGGGTCAGCTCCTACGAGCAGTACTTC CASSLEGVSSYEQYF NA TRBJ2-7 many TRBV5-1
TGTGCCAGCACCCATCCAGGGAGGGGGAACACCGGGGAGCTGTTTTTT CASTHPGRGNTGELFF NA TRBJ2-2 many TRBV21-1
TGTGCCAGCAGTTACTCGTTGACAGGGGAGTGGGAGACCCAGTACTTC CASSYSLTGEWETQYF TRBD1 TRBJ2-5 few TRBV6-5
TGCAGCGTTGGGAAAGAGGGGGGATACAATGAGCAGTTCTTC CSVGKEGGYNEQFF NA TRBJ2-1 NA TRBV29-1